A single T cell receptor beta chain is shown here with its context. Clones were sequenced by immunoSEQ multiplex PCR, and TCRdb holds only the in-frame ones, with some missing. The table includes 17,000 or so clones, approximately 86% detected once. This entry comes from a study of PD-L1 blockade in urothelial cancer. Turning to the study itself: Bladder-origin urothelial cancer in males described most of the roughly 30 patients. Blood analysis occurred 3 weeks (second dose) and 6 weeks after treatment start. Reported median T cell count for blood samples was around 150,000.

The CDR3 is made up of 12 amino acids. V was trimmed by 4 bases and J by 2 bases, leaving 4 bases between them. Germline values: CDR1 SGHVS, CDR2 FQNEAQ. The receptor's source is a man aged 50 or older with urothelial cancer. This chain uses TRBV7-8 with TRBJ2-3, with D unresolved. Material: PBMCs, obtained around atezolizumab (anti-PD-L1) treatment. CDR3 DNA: TGTGCCAGCAGCTCCAACACAGATACGCAGTATTTT. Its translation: CASSSNTDTQYF.